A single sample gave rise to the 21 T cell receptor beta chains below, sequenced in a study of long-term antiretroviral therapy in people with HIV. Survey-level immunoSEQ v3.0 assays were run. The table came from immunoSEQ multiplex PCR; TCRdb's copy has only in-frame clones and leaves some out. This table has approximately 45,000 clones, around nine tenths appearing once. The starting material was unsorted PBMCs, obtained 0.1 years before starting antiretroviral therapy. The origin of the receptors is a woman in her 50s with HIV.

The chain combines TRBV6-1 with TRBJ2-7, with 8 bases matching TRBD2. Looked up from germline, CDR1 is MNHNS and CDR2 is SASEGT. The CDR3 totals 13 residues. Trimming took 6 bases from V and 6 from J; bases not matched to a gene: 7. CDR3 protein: CASSSGGLGEQYF. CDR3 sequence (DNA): TGTGCCAGCAGCAGCGGGGGTTTGGGCGAGCAGTACTTC.

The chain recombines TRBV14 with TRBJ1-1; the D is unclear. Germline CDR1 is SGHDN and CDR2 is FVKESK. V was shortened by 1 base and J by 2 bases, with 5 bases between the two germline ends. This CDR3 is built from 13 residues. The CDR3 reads CASSQGRNTEAFF. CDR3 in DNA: TGTGCCAGCAGCCAAGGTCGAAACACTGAAGCTTTCTTT. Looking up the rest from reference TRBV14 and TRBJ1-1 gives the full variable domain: EAGVTQFPSHSVIEKGQTVTLRCDPISGHDNLYWYRRVMGKEIKFLLHFVKESKQDESGMPNNRFLAERTGGTYSTLKVQPAELEDSGVYFCASSQGRNTEAFFGQGTRLTVV.

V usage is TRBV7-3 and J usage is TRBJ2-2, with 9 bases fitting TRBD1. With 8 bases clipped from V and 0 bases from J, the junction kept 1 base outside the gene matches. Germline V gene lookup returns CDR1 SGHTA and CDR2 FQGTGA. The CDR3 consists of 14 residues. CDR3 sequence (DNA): TGTGCCAGCCGACAGGGGGCGAACACCGGGGAGCTGTTTTTT. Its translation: CASRQGANTGELFF.

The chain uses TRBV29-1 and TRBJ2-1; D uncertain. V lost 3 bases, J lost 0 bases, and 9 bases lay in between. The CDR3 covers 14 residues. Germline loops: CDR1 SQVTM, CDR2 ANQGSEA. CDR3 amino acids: CSVDVLSSYNEQFF. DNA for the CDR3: TGCAGCGTTGATGTTCTGAGCTCCTACAATGAGCAGTTCTTC.

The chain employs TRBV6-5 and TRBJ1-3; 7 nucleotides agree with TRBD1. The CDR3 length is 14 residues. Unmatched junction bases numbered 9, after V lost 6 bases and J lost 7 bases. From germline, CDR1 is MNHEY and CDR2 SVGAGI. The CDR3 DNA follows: TGTGCCAGCAGCAAACAGGGGATCTTGAACACCATATATTTT. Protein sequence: CASSKQGILNTIYF.

The chain's CDR3 is CASTSGTEEAFF. The CDR3 coding sequence is TGTGCCAGTACCTCAGGGACAGAAGAAGCTTTCTTT. The V gene is TRBV19, the J gene TRBJ1-1; the match to TRBD1 covers 7 bases. This CDR3 comprises 12 residues. V was pared by 7 bases and J by 8 bases, with 7 bases of the junction left unmatched. Germline-derived CDR1 and CDR2 are LNHDA and SQIVND (reference sequence). The full variable domain, rest sourced from reference TRBV19 and TRBJ1-1, is DGGITQSPKYLFRKEGQNVTLSCEQNLNHDAMYWYRQDPGQGLRLIYYSQIVNDFQKGDIAEGYSVSREKKESFPLTVTSAQKNPTAFYLCASTSGTEEAFFGQGTRLTVV.

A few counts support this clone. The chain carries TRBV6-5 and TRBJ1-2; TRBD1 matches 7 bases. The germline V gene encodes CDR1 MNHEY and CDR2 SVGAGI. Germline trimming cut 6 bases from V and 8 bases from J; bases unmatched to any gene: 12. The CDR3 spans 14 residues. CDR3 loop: CASRPGQNPSGYTF. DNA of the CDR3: TGTGCCAGCAGGCCGGGACAGAATCCGTCGGGCTACACCTTC.

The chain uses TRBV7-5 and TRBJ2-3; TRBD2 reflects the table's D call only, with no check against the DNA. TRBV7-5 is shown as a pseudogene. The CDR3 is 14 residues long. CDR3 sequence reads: CARSLAGDLGTQYF. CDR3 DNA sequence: TGTGCCAGAAGCTTAGCGGGGGACCTGGGTACGCAGTATTTT.

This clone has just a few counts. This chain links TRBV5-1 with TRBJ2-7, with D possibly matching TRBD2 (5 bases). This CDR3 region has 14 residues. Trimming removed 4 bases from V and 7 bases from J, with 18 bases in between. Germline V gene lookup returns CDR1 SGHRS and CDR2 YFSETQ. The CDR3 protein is CASSILDGGFEQYF. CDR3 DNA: TGCGCCAGCAGCATACTGGACGGAGGATTTGAGCAGTACTTC.

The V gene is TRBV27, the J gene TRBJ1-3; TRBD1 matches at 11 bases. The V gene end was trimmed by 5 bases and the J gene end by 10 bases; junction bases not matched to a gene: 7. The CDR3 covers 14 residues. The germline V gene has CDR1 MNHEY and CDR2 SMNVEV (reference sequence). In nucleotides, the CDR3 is TGTGCCAGCAGTCCCGGGACAGGGGGGAGGACCATATATTTT. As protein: CASSPGTGGRTIYF.

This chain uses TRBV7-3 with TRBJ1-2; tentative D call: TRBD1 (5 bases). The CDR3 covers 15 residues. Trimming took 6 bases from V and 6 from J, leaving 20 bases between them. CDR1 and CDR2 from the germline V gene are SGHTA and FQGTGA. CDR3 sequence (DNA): TGTGCCAGCAGGGCGGCGGGGCAGGGAGTCGATGGCTACACCTTC. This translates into CASRAAGQGVDGYTF.

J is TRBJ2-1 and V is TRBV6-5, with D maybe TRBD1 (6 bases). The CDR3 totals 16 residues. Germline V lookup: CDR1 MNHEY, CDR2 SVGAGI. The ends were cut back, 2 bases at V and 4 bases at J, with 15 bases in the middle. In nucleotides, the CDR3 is TGTGCCAGCAGTTACGGGCCGGGACACCAATACAATGAGCAGTTCTTC. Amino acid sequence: CASSYGPGHQYNEQFF.

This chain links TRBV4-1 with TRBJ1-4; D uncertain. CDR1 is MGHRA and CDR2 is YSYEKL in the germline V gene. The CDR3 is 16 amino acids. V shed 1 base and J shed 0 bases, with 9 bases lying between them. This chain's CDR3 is CASSQGNEPTNEKLFF. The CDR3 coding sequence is TGCGCCAGCAGCCAAGGGAACGAACCAACTAATGAAAAACTGTTTTTT.

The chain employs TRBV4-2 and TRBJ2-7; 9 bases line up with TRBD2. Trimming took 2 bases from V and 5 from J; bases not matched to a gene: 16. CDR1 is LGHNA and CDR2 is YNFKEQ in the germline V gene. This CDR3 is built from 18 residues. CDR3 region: CASSQPPGGGGAGDEQYF. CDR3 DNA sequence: TGTGCCAGCAGCCAACCCCCTGGTGGCGGGGGGGCGGGGGACGAGCAGTACTTC.

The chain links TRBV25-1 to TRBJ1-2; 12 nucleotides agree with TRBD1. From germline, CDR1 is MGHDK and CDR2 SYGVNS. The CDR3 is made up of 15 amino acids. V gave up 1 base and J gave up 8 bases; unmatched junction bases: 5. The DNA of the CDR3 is TGTGCCAGCAGTGAATCGGGGACAGGGGGCCGCGGCTACACCTTC. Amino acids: CASSESGTGGRGYTF.

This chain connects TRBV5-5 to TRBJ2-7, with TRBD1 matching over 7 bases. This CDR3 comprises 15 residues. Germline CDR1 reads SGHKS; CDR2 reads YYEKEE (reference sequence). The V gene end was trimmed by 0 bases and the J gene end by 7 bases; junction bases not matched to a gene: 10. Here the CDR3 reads CASSLETGKVREQYF. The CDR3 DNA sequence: TGTGCCAGCAGCTTGGAGACAGGGAAGGTAAGGGAGCAGTACTTC.

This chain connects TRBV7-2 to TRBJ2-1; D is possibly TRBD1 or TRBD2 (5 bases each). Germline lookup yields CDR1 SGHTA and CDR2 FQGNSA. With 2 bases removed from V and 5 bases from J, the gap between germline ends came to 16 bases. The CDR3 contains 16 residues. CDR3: CASSLRAGLGDNEQFF. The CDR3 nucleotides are TGTGCCAGCAGCTTAAGGGCCGGTTTGGGGGACAATGAGCAGTTCTTC.

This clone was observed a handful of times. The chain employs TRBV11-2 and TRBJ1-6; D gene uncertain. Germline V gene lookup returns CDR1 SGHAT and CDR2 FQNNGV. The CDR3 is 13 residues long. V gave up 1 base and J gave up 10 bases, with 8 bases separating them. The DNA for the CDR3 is TGTGCCAGCAGCTTAGGCGTCGCGTCACCCCTCCACTTT. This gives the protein CASSLGVASPLHF.

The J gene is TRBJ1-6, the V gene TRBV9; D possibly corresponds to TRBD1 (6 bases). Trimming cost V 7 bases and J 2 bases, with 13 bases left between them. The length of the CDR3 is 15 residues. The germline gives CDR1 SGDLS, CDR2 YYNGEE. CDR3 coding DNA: TGTGCCAGCCAAGCAGGGGTCGCCTATAATTCACCCCTCCACTTT. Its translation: CASQAGVAYNSPLHF.

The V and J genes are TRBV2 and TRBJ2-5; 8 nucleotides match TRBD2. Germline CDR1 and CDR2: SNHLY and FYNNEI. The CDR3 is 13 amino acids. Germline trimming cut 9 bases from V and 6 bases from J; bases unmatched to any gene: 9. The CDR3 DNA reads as TGTGCCAGAGAGCGGGGGCGGGTGAAGACCCAGTACTTC. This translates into CARERGRVKTQYF. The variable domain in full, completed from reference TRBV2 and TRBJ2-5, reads EPEVTQTPSHQVTQMGQEVILRCVPISNHLYFYWYRQILGQKVEFLVSFYNNEISEKSEIFDDQFSVERPDGSNFTLKIRSTKLEDSAMYFCARERGRVKTQYFGPGTRLLVL.

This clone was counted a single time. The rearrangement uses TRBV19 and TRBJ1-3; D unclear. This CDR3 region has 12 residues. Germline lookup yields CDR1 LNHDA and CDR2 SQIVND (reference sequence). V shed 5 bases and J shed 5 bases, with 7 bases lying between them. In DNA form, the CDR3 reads TGTGCCAGTAGTCCGCGGAGAAACACCATATATTTT. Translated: CASSPRRNTIYF.